Reported below is one T cell receptor beta chain. The antigen is not known. The CDR3 has 15 residues. With 0 bases removed from V and 0 bases from J, the gap between germline ends came to 9 bases. Germline V CDR1 and CDR2: MNHEY, SMNVEV (reference sequence). The data were taken from a study of cytomegalovirus exposure and HLA in healthy donors. Study-wide background: As an earlier analysis found, about 190 million T cells yielded fewer than 130 million unique TCR beta sequences. Findings and limits, study-wide: Fewer N-insertions than the roughly 700-donor mean were reportedly shown by an Asian-associated ancestry cluster in a later analysis. Per a prior analysis, the majority of TCR beta V segments were productive roughly 87% or roughly 30% of the time. There were some public TCRs occurring in many donors, but most TCR sequences were rare.

PCR employed 60 Vbeta and 13 Jbeta primers. TCRdb keeps only in-frame clones here, not all; method: immunoSEQ multiplex PCR. The sample has roughly 100,000 clones, 78% seen once. This TCR was recovered from a man in his thirties or forties in good health and CMV-seronegative. The rearrangement joins TRBV27 to TRBJ2-7; D uncertain. The specimen was PBMCs. This CDR3 reads CASSLSGGSSYEQYF. CDR3 in DNA: TGTGCCAGCAGTTTATCAGGCGGAAGCTCCTACGAGCAGTACTTC.